The 16 T cell receptor beta chains presented below share a single source sample, sequenced in a study of cytomegalovirus exposure and HLA in healthy donors (dated by TCRdb to about 2017). Library prep was done by the immunoSEQ multiplex PCR assay. Here the immuneACCESS table is served through TCRdb, limited to in-frame sequences with V and J called. Missing clones are a known gap in these copies; in checked studies unresolved V genes cover under half, and the rest lacks a known reason. The sample profile shows tens of thousands of clones; around 95% of them were found once. About 0.63% of the sample goes to the ten largest clones. The material sequenced was PBMCs. All receptors come from a woman aged 18-29 years in good health and CMV-seronegative.

The chain couples TRBV27 to TRBJ2-1, with 8 positions matching TRBD2. J lost 7 bases, V lost 5 bases, and 10 bases had no gene match. The CDR3 is 15 residues long. Germline CDR1 is MNHEY and CDR2 is SMNVEV (reference sequence). The CDR3 protein is CASSNPPRGGNEQFF. DNA of the CDR3: TGTGCCAGCAGTAACCCCCCCCGGGGGGGGAATGAGCAGTTCTTC.

This clone was seen just once. The chain carries TRBV5-6 and TRBJ2-7; D is perhaps TRBD1 (5 bases). Germline lookup yields CDR1 SGHDT and CDR2 YYEEEE. The CDR3 consists of 15 residues. V lost 4 bases and J lost 4, with 18 bases in between. CDR3 nucleotides: TGTGCCAGCAGCCTATCGATACAGGTTTCGTACGAGCAGTACTTC. Protein product: CASSLSIQVSYEQYF.

This chain links TRBV28 with TRBJ1-2; D call uncertain. Trimming stripped 4 bases from V and 5 bases from J, with 23 bases between. The CDR3 spans 17 residues. Germline V gene sequence: CDR1 MDHEN, CDR2 SYDVKM. The CDR3, as DNA: TGTGCCAGCAGTTCCATAATGCCACTCTTAATTGGTTATGGCTACACCTTC. Its translation is CASSSIMPLLIGYGYTF.

The gene calls are TRBV5-4 and TRBJ1-1, with 11 bases matching TRBD1. CDR1 SGHNT and CDR2 YYREEE come from the germline V gene (reference sequence). The V and J ends lost 7 bases and 4 bases, in that order; junction bases with no gene match: 9. This CDR3 contains 15 residues. In DNA, the CDR3 is TGTGCCAGCCGGGGACAGGGGGTGATCGGCACTGAAGCTTTCTTT. Amino acids: CASRGQGVIGTEAFF.

The rearrangement uses TRBV5-1 and TRBJ1-1; D is unclear. The CDR3 is made up of 13 amino acids. Germline V gene lookup returns CDR1 SGHRS and CDR2 YFSETQ. V was shortened by 0 bases and J by 6 bases, with 9 bases between the two germline ends. CDR3 sequence reads: CASSLVPGAEAFF. For the CDR3, the DNA is TGCGCCAGCAGCTTGGTACCCGGGGCTGAAGCTTTCTTT.

V is TRBV18 and J is TRBJ2-6; D uncertain. This CDR3 spans 15 amino acids. Germline assignment: CDR1 KGHSH and CDR2 LQKENI. V dropped 3 bases and J dropped 1 base, with 7 bases sitting between them. CDR3 sequence (DNA): TGTGCCAGCTCACCCCCCAGATCTGGGGCCAACGTCCTGACTTTC. Protein: CASSPPRSGANVLTF.

The gene calls are TRBV11-2 and TRBJ1-1; D unresolved. Germline CDR1 reads SGHAT; CDR2 reads FQNNGV. The CDR3 totals 18 residues. With 3 bases removed from V and 0 bases from J, the gap between germline ends came to 20 bases. The CDR3 DNA is TGTGCCAGCAGCTTGGCCGGAGGACCGGGATTCATGAACACTGAAGCTTTCTTT. Amino acids: CASSLAGGPGFMNTEAFF.

The chain recombines TRBV5-1 with TRBJ2-5, with D perhaps matching TRBD2 (5 bases). This CDR3 is 14 amino acids long. V lost 0 bases and J 2 bases, leaving 8 bases between the germline ends. Germline V gene lookup returns CDR1 SGHRS and CDR2 YFSETQ. CDR3: CASSLGGRQETQYF. CDR3 DNA sequence: TGCGCCAGCAGCTTGGGAGGGAGACAAGAGACCCAGTACTTC.

The rearrangement joins TRBV2 to TRBJ2-1, with 14 bases that match TRBD2. The CDR3 loop spans 16 amino acids. J lost 8 bases, V lost 6 bases, and 9 bases had no gene match. Germline CDR1 reads SNHLY; CDR2 reads FYNNEI. Written as DNA, the CDR3 is TGTGCCAGCAGGGGGCCGGGACTAGCGGGGGAGGATGAGCAGTTCTTC. It is translated as CASRGPGLAGEDEQFF.

The V and J genes are TRBV10-2 and TRBJ2-5, with a weak D call TRBD2 (6 bases). The CDR3 is 15 amino acids. CDR1 and CDR2 from the germline V gene are WSHSY and SAAADI. Deletions cut 2 bases from V and 6 bases from J, with 16 bases between. CDR3 nucleotides: TGCGCCAGCAGTGAGAAGGCAGGGAGGTCGCAGACCCAGTACTTC. This gives the protein CASSEKAGRSQTQYF.

The chain carries TRBV30 and TRBJ2-5; 7 bases agree with TRBD2. V lost 0 bases, J lost 4 bases, and 11 bases stayed unmatched. The V gene's germline CDR1 is GTSNPN and CDR2 SVGIG (reference sequence). The CDR3 totals 16 residues. CDR3 residues: CAWSVRTSGGGETQYF. In DNA form, the CDR3 reads TGTGCCTGGAGTGTGAGGACGAGCGGCGGGGGAGAGACCCAGTACTTC. The full variable domain, rest sourced from reference TRBV30 and TRBJ2-5, is SQTIHQWPATLVQPVGSPLSLECTVEGTSNPNLYWYRQAAGRGLQLLFYSVGIGQISSEVPQNLSASRPQDRQFILSSKKLLLSDSGFYLCAWSVRTSGGGETQYFGPGTRLLVL.

The chain carries TRBV10-3 and TRBJ2-3, with D uncertain. V lost 0 bases and J 1 base, leaving 11 bases between the germline ends. The CDR3 runs to 16 residues. Germline CDR1 and CDR2: ENHRY and SYGVKD. In nucleotides, the CDR3 is TGTGCCATCAGTGAGTCGTGGTCCCCAGGCACAGATACGCAGTATTTT. Protein: CAISESWSPGTDTQYF.

The chain carries TRBV16 and TRBJ1-6, with unresolved D. CDR3 length equals 14 residues. The germline V gene has CDR1 KGHSY and CDR2 FQNENV. V lost 0 bases and J 7 bases, leaving 7 bases between the germline ends. CDR3 DNA: TGTGCCAGCAGCCAATCTGCGAGAAATTCACCCCTCCACTTT. Amino acids: CASSQSARNSPLHF.

This clone was seen just once. This chain uses TRBV11-3 with TRBJ2-1; 10 bases agree with TRBD2. CDR1 is SGHNT and CDR2 is YENEEA in the germline V gene. V was clipped by 4 bases and J by 10 bases; unmatched bases: 10. CDR3 length equals 15 residues. Written as DNA, the CDR3 is TGTGCCAGCAGCTCTCGGCAGCGGGGGGGCCGAGAGCAGTTCTTC. As protein: CASSSRQRGGREQFF.

The chain recombines TRBV29-1 with TRBJ2-1; 7 bases align to TRBD2. Losses at the gene ends were 0 bases for V and 8 bases for J; bases not matched to a gene: 4. Germline CDR1 SQVTM, CDR2 ANQGSEA. The CDR3 has 13 amino acids. The CDR3 protein is CSVEEALADEQFF. The DNA for the CDR3 is TGCAGCGTTGAAGAGGCCCTAGCGGATGAGCAGTTCTTC.

In DNA, the CDR3 is TGTGCCAGCAGCTTATCCGACAGATATAATTCACCCCTCCACTTT. Protein product: CASSLSDRYNSPLHF. The chain links TRBV7-2 to TRBJ1-6, with a tentative D call TRBD1 (5 bases). The CDR3 contains 15 residues. V was clipped by 2 bases and J by 4 bases, with 9 bases between them. Germline V gene lookup returns CDR1 SGHTA and CDR2 FQGNSA.